This T cell receptor beta chain was obtained from a study of metastatic and nonmetastatic thyroid tumors. Study at large: The study looked at repertoires side by side in blood and in tumor or nodule tissue from malignant and benign thyroid patients.

Trimming removed 2 bases at V and 4 bases at J, with 21 bases between. Per germline, CDR1 MNHEY and CDR2 SVGEGT. The CDR3 spans 17 residues. From the PCR reads, TCRdb re-called clones with MiXCR. Found here are around 10,000 clones, over 25% of them singletons; the top ten hold over 9.5%. No treatment had been given to any patient before thyroid surgery. This TCR was sampled from a male donor with papillary thyroid cancer or a benign thyroid nodule (not recorded which). Some clones in this sample may be carry-over from other donors' samples. The sample comprised tumor tissue. The gene calls are TRBV6-2 or TRBV6-3 and TRBJ2-7; tentative D call: TRBD2 (7 bases). CDR3 DNA sequence: TGTGCCAGCAGTTACGCCGGGGGGCTGACTAGTGGTTACGAGCAGTACTTC. Translation: CASSYAGGLTSGYEQYF.